A selection of T cell receptor beta chains follows, all from one sample in a study of T-cell memory formation after mild COVID-19. Via MiXCR, TCRdb re-called the 5' RACE reads, giving one row per CDR3 protein. Here the sample spans about 170,000 distinct CDR3 sequences, roughly 13% being singletons. The sample was PBMCs or a T cell subset sorted from them (not recorded which). Every receptor here comes from a young man who had mild COVID-19 (a few samples of this study predate the infection). Cell type and time point are not known. Both conserved end residues are part of each CDR3. Fields, in order: D gene, J gene, V gene, clone size, CDR3 protein, CDR3 DNA. A D gene is named only where the DNA matches it firmly. Not every row has a clone size; where given, it reads once, few, many or a size class.

>TRBD1|TRBJ1-2|TRBV2|NA
CASSGQVYGYTF
TGTGCCAGCTCAGGACAGGTCTATGGCTACACCTTC
>TRBD1|TRBJ2-7|TRBV5-1|few
CASSLGQGAHEQYF
TGCGCCAGCAGCTTGGGGCAGGGGGCCCACGAGCAGTACTTC
>NA|TRBJ1-3|TRBV7-2|few
CATQSGGGNTIYF
TGTGCCACCCAGTCCGGGGGTGGAAACACCATATATTTT
>NA|TRBJ1-1|TRBV11-2|many
CASANVREDTEAFF
TGTGCCAGCGCGAACGTGCGGGAAGACACTGAAGCTTTCTTT
>NA|TRBJ2-5|TRBV4-3|NA
CASSIRAGTRETQYF
TGCGCCAGCAGCATCAGAGCGGGGACACGGGAGACCCAGTACTTC
>NA|TRBJ2-4|TRBV3-1|NA
CASSRGAGGNIQYF
TGTGCCAGCAGTCGGGGGGCCGGCGGAAACATTCAGTACTTC
>TRBD2|TRBJ2-5|TRBV7-2|few
CASSLQRGGETQYF
TGTGCCAGCAGCTTGCAGCGGGGGGGAGAGACCCAGTACTTC
>NA|TRBJ2-3|TRBV6-2/TRBV6-3|NA
CASSYSGDTQYF
TGTGCCAGCAGTTACTCCGGGGATACGCAGTATTTT
>NA|TRBJ2-3|TRBV7-9|NA
CASSWVSGSTDTQYF
TGTGCCAGCTCCTGGGTTAGCGGCAGCACAGATACGCAGTATTTT
>NA|TRBJ2-2|TRBV6-5|many
CASRDTGELFF
TGTGCCAGCAGGGACACCGGGGAGCTGTTTTTT
>TRBD1|TRBJ1-5|TRBV29-1|NA
CSAGGGQGGQPQHF
TGCAGCGCAGGGGGGGGGCAGGGCGGTCAGCCCCAGCATTTT
>NA|TRBJ1-2|TRBV19|NA
CASSGTLGSGYTF
TGTGCCAGTAGTGGTACTCTCGGGAGTGGCTACACCTTC
>NA|TRBJ1-2|TRBV6-2/TRBV6-3|few
CASKQTGSIGYTF
TGTGCCAGCAAACAGACCGGTTCGATTGGCTACACCTTC
>NA|TRBJ2-1|TRBV6-2/TRBV6-3|few
CASSSQSGEQFF
TGTGCCAGCAGTTCCCAGTCGGGTGAGCAGTTCTTC
>NA|TRBJ2-5|TRBV5-1|NA
CASSLGLASGPEETQYF
TGCGCCAGCAGCTTGGGGCTAGCGAGCGGGCCGGAAGAGACCCAGTACTTC
>NA|TRBJ1-3|TRBV6-2/TRBV6-3|NA
CASSYSGLRSSGNTIYF
TGTGCCAGCAGTTATTCGGGACTTCGGAGCTCTGGAAACACCATATATTTT
>TRBD2|TRBJ2-3|TRBV5-1|NA
CASSLGHLAGGVTDTQYF
TGCGCCAGCAGCTTGGGGCACCTAGCGGGGGGGGTCACAGATACGCAGTATTTT
>NA|TRBJ1-1|TRBV5-1|few
CASSLTGFDEAFF
TGCGCCAGCAGCTTGACAGGGTTTGATGAAGCTTTCTTT
>NA|TRBJ1-1|TRBV20-1|few
CSAGRHLMNTEAFF
TGCAGTGCTGGCAGACACCTCATGAACACTGAAGCTTTCTTT
>TRBD1|TRBJ1-2|TRBV5-5|NA
CACSFPARYSGGENGYTF
TGTGCCTGCAGCTTCCCTGCAAGATATTCAGGGGGCGAGAACGGCTACACCTTC
>TRBD2|TRBJ2-1|TRBV20-1|NA
CSAPYLGGGKNEQFF
TGCAGTGCCCCCTATCTGGGGGGAGGGAAAAATGAGCAGTTCTTC
>NA|TRBJ2-4|TRBV20-1|few
CSGQDGFTKNIQYF
TGCAGTGGGCAGGATGGTTTTACCAAAAACATTCAGTACTTC